This T cell receptor (beta chain) was observed in a study of shared clonotypes between healthy human individuals. Germline V gives CDR1 MNHEY, CDR2 SMNVEV (reference sequence). V was clipped by 3 bases and J by 7 bases; unmatched bases: 9. The CDR3 has 16 amino acids. Authors' processing steps: As immunoSEQ supplied junction-only sequences (without quality scores), filtering differed. The protocol was immunoSEQ multiplex PCR, while the TCRdb copy is restricted to in-frame clones and leaves out a portion. V, J and clone size reflect that table, while D and trimming were determined from the DNA. The sample records 2 million to 2.5 million clones, approximately 95% being singletons. This clone was detected a few times.

This receptor was identified in a man aged 18 to 35 in good health. The chain employs TRBV27 and TRBJ1-6; 7 bases are shared with TRBD1. The specimen sequenced was naive CD4+ T cells sorted from blood. This sample's subset: CD45RA+ positively selected. CDR3 residues: CASSLGSTGINSPLHF. CDR3 DNA sequence: TGTGCCAGCAGTTTGGGGTCGACAGGGATAAATTCACCCCTCCACTTT.